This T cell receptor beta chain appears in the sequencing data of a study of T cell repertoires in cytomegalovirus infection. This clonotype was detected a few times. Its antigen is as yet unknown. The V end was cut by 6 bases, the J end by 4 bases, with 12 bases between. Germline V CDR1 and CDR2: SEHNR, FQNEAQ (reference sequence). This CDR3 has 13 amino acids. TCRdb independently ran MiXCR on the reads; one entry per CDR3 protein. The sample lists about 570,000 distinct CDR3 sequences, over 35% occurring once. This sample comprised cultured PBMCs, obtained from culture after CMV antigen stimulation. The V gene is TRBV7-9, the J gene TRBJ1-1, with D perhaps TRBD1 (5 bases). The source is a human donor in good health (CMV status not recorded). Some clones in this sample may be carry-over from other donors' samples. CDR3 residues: CASSSLGTTEAFF. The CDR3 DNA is TGTGCCAGCAGTTCACTCGGGACCACTGAAGCTTTCTTT. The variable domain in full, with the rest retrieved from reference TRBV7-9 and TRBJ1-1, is DTGVSQNPRHKITKRGQNVTFRCDPISEHNRLYWYRQTLGQGPEFLTYFQNEAQLEKSRLLSDRFSAERPKGSFSTLEIQRTEQGDSAMYLCASSSLGTTEAFFGQGTRLTVV.